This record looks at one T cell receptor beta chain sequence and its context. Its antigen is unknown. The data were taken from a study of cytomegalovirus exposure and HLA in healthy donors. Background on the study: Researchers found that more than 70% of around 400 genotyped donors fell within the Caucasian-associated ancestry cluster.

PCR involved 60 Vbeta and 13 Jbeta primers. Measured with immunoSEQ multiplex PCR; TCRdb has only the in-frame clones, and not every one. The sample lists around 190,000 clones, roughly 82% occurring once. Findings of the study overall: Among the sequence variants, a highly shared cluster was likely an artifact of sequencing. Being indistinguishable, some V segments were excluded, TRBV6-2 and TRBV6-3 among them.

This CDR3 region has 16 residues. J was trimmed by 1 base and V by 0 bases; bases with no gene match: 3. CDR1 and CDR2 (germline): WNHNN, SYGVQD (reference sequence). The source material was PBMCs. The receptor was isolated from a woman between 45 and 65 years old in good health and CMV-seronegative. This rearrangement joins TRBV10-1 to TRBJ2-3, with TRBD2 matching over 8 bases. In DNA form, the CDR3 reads TGCGCCAGCAGTGAGTCGCGTAGCGGGGGCACAGATACGCAGTATTTT. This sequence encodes CASSESRSGGTDTQYF.